This passage covers 14 T cell receptor beta chains from one sample sequenced in a study of blood T cells in healthy people across ages. A second about 6 to 11 cycle PCR used barcoded and J-beta primers. TCRdb re-called the 5' RACE reads with MiXCR, one entry per CDR3 protein. The sample contains some 1.5 million distinct CDR3 sequences, roughly 43% of which appear only once. The sample was blood. The receptor source for this set is a woman between 18 and 30 years old in good health.

The rearrangement joins TRBV4-3 to TRBJ2-1, with TRBD2 matching 12 bases. J was trimmed by 12 bases and V by 4 bases; bases with no gene match: 13. This CDR3 region has 16 residues. Germline CDR1 is LGHNA and CDR2 is YSLEER. CDR3 DNA sequence: TGCGCCAGCAGCCGAGAAGCTAGCGGGGGGGCGTATAGGCAGTTCTTC. Its protein is CASSREASGGAYRQFF.

This chain connects TRBV12-3 or TRBV12-4 to TRBJ2-1; D is perhaps TRBD2 (6 bases). This CDR3 spans 14 amino acids. The V end was cut by 8 bases, the J end by 7 bases, with 18 bases between. This CDR3 reads CASRKAGTFNEQFF. CDR3 nucleotide sequence: TGTGCCAGCCGTAAGGCCGGGACTTTTAATGAGCAGTTCTTC.

This chain connects TRBV6-2 or TRBV6-3 to TRBJ2-7; 8 bases map to TRBD1. The trim removed 7 bases at V and 2 bases at J, leaving 7 bases unmatched. CDR1 is MNHEY, CDR2 SVGEGT, per germline. The CDR3 spans 14 residues. Written as DNA, the CDR3 is TGTGCCAGCAACGCAGGGGGCTCGGCCTACGAGCAGTACTTC. Protein: CASNAGGSAYEQYF.

This rearrangement joins TRBV20-1 to TRBJ1-5, with 8 bases matching TRBD1. Unmatched junction bases numbered 7, after V lost 1 base and J lost 5 bases. This CDR3 spans 15 amino acids. The germline CDR1 and CDR2 sequences are DFQATT and SNEGSKA (reference sequence). The chain's CDR3 is CSARAAQGAYQPQHF. The CDR3 nucleotides read TGCAGTGCTAGAGCTGCGCAGGGGGCTTATCAGCCCCAGCATTTT.

V gene TRBV20-1 combines with J gene TRBJ2-3; D is tentatively TRBD1 or TRBD2 (5 bases each). Germline V gene data show CDR1 as DFQATT and CDR2 as SNEGSKA (reference sequence). Trimming removed 8 bases at V and 5 bases at J, with 17 bases between. There are 13 residues in the CDR3. This chain's CDR3 is CSPARESGDTQYF. In nucleotides, the CDR3 is TGCAGTCCTGCCAGGGAGTCGGGAGATACGCAGTATTTT.

The V and J genes are TRBV7-2 and TRBJ1-1; 7 bases are shared with TRBD1. The CDR3 totals 16 residues. The trim removed 5 bases at V and 3 bases at J, leaving 12 bases unmatched. The germline V gene encodes CDR1 SGHTA and CDR2 FQGNSA. This CDR3 reads CASSLRQGALYTEAFF. The DNA for the CDR3 is TGTGCCAGCAGCCTTAGACAGGGTGCTCTTTACACTGAAGCTTTCTTT.

This chain joins TRBV5-1 and TRBJ2-5; tentative D call: TRBD2 (8 bases). Germline V gives CDR1 SGHRS, CDR2 YFSETQ. The V gene lost 8 bases and the J gene lost 11 bases, with 19 bases spanning the gap. CDR3 length: 12 amino acids. Written as DNA, the CDR3 is TGCGCCAGTTCGGACAGGCGGGGGGAGCAGTACTTC. It specifies CASSDRRGEQYF.

The V gene is TRBV12-3 or TRBV12-4, the J gene TRBJ2-5, with 10 bases fitting TRBD2. This CDR3 region has 15 residues. J lost 11 bases, V lost 6 bases, and 15 bases had no gene match. CDR3 protein: CASRASGRSHNEQYF. CDR3 nucleotides: TGTGCCAGCAGGGCTAGCGGGAGATCCCACAATGAGCAGTACTTC.

The chain recombines TRBV14 with TRBJ2-7, with D perhaps matching TRBD2 (7 bases). The CDR3 consists of 14 residues. Germline V lookup: CDR1 SGHDN, CDR2 FVKESK. With 4 bases removed from V and 5 bases from J, the gap between germline ends came to 15 bases. In nucleotides, the CDR3 is TGTGCCAGCAGCCCAAGACTGGGGGGGCACGAGCAGTACTTC. This encodes CASSPRLGGHEQYF.

This clonotype was counted between two and nine times. The chain is built from TRBV11-2 and TRBJ2-1; 10 nucleotides line up with TRBD2. Germline assignment: CDR1 SGHAT and CDR2 FQNNGV. V was clipped by 0 bases and J by 6 bases; unmatched bases: 2. The CDR3 sequence is 15 residues long. DNA for the CDR3: TGTGCCAGCAGCTTAGACCGACTAGCGGGCAATGAGCAGTTCTTC. It specifies CASSLDRLAGNEQFF.

V gene TRBV6-6 combines with J gene TRBJ1-2, with 8 bases fitting TRBD1. V lost 4 bases to trimming and J lost 5 bases; unmatched junction nucleotides: 6. Per germline, CDR1 MNHNY and CDR2 SVGAGI (reference sequence). The CDR3 has 14 amino acids. CDR3 protein: CASSFGDRNYGYTF. In DNA form, the CDR3 reads TGTGCCAGCAGTTTCGGGGACAGGAATTATGGCTACACCTTC.

This clonotype was found a few times. The V call is TRBV6-5, the J call TRBJ1-6; D unresolved. The germline gives CDR1 MNHEY, CDR2 SVGAGI. The CDR3 runs to 15 residues. The germline V and J ends were trimmed by 2 bases and 2 bases, with 7 bases remaining between them. The CDR3 DNA sequence: TGTGCCAGCAGTTACCTGCAACCCTATAATTCACCCCTCCACTTT. Translation: CASSYLQPYNSPLHF.

At least ten counts were recorded for this clonotype. V usage is TRBV7-2 and J usage is TRBJ1-4; D is unclear. The CDR3 extends over 13 amino acids. Germline V gene lookup returns CDR1 SGHTA and CDR2 FQGNSA. The V gene lost 5 bases and the J gene lost 4 bases, with 8 bases spanning the gap. In DNA form, the CDR3 reads TGTGCCAGCAGCCTAGGGAGTAATGAAAAACTGTTTTTT. Translating gives CASSLGSNEKLFF.

This clonotype was observed a handful of times. J is TRBJ2-1 and V is TRBV9, with D perhaps TRBD1 or TRBD2 (6 bases each). CDR3 length: 12 residues. The germline CDR1 and CDR2 sequences are SGDLS and YYNGEE. Trimming stripped 7 bases from V and 9 bases from J, with 14 bases between. The CDR3 bases are TGTGCCAGCGGCGGAGGGGGGCTTGAGCAGTTCTTC. It encodes CASGGGGLEQFF.